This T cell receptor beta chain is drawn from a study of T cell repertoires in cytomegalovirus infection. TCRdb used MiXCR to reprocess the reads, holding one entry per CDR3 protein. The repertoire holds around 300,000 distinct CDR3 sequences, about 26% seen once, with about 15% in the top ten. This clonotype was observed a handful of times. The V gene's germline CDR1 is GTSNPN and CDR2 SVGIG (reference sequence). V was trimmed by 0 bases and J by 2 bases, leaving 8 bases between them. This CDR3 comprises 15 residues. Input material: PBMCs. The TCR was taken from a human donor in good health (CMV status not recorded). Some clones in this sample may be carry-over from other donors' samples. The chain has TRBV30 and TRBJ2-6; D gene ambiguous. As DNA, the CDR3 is TGTGCCTGGAGTGTAAAGCCCACTGGGGCCAACGTCCTGACTTTC. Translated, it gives CAWSVKPTGANVLTF.